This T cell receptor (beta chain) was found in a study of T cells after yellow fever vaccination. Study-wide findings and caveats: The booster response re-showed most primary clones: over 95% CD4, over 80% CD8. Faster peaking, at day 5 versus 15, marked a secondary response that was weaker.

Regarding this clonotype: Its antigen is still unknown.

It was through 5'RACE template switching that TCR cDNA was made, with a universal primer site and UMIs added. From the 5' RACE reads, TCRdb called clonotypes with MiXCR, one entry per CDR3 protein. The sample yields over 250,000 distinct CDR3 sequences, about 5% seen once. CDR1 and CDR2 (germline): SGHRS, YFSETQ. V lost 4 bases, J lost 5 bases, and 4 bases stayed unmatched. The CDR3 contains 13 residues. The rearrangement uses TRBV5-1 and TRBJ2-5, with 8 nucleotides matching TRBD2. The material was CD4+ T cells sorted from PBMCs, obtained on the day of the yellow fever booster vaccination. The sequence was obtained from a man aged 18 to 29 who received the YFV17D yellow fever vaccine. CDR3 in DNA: TGCGCCAGCAGCCGGGAGGGGAGCGAGACCCAGTACTTC. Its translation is CASSREGSETQYF.